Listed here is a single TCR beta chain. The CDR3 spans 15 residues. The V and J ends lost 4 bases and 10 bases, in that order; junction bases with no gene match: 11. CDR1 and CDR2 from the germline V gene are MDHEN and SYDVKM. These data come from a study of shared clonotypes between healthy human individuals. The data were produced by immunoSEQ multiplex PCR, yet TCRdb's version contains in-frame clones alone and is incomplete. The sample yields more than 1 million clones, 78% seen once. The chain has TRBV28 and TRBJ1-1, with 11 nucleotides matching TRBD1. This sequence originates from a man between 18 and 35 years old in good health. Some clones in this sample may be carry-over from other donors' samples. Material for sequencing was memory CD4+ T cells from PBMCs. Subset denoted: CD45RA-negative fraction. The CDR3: CASSSSGTGGLVAFF. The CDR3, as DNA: TGTGCCAGCAGTTCTTCCGGGACAGGGGGGTTGGTAGCTTTCTTT.